The rows below give T cell receptor beta chains drawn from one sample of a study of T cell repertoires in cytomegalovirus infection. No antigen has been identified for these receptors. Each CDR3 protein is one row after TCRdb ran MiXCR on the reads. The data show hundreds of thousands of distinct CDR3 sequences, about two fifths seen once. The sample here was cultured PBMCs, taken from culture after CMV antigen stimulation. These receptors originate from a human donor in good health (CMV status not recorded). Some clones in this sample may be carry-over from other donors' samples. Each CDR3 is given with its conserved first and last residue. Clone size is not always given. Where it is, it says once, few, many or a class for expanded clones.

>-|TRBV7-9
CASSFWDRSYEQYF
>few|TRBV4-1
CASNVLAGVDEQFF
>few|TRBV7-2
CASSSFPYPLAGGTDTQYF
>-|TRBV12-3/TRBV12-4
CASSFSGSETQYF
>-|TRBV13
CASSSRQLAHSGANVLTF
>-|TRBV7-2
CASSLNAGNTIYF
>-|TRBV7-6
CASASTGHYEQYF
>-|TRBV7-2
CASSLAPQTIRTQYF
>-|TRBV6-1
CASSEAGAANQPQHF
>-|TRBV25-1
CASSEFKGDQETQYF
>few|TRBV7-2
CASSLVGGASGGYTF
>-|TRBV12-3/TRBV12-4
CASSLKTFAPLHF
>-|TRBV5-4
CASSFFAGGTDTQYF
>-|TRBV6-1
CATQYQTYEQYF
>-|TRBV7-2
CASSLGRFGTEAFF
>-|TRBV7-6
CASSPPSRANVLTF
>-|TRBV9
CASRKLPDTDTQYF
>few|TRBV7-6
CASSLLGLRGSGELFF
>-|TRBV2
CASSWTGGLEKLFF
>-|TRBV20-1
CSAGGASGRYEQYF
>-|TRBV6-5
CASTRRLAGGRTDTQYF
>once|TRBV27
CASSLYREGIEQFF
>-|TRBV12-3/TRBV12-4
CASSADRGGEQYF
>-|TRBV2
CASSEAGQVVQETQYF